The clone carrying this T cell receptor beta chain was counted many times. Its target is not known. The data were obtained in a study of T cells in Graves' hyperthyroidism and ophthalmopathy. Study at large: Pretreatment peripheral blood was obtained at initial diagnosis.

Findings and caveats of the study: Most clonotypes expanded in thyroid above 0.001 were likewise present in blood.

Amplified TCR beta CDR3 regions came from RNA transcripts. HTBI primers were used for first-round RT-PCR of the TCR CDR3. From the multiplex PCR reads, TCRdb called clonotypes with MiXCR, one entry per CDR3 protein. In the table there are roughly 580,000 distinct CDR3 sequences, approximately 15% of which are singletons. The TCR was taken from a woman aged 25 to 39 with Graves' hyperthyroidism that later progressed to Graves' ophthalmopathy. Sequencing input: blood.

CDR3 in DNA: TGTGCCAGCAGCGAGATCAGCGGGGATAGCTCCTACGAGCAGTACTTC. Protein sequence: CASSEISGDSSYEQYF. V and J are TRBV7-3 and TRBJ2-7, with 7 bases aligning to TRBD2. The J segment lost 0 bases and the V segment lost 5 bases, leaving 10 bases of the junction unmatched. The CDR3 sequence is 16 residues long. In germline, CDR1 is SGHTA, CDR2 FQGTGA.